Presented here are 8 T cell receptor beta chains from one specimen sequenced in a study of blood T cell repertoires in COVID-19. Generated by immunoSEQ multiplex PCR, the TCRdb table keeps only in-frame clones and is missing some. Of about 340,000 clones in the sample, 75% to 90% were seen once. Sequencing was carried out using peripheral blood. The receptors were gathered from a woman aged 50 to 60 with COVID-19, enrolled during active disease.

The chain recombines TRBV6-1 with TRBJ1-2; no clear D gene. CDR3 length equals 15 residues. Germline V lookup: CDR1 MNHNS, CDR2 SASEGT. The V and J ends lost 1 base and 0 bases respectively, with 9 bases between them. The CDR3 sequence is CASSEDSLANYGYTF. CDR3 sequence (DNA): TGTGCCAGCAGTGAAGATAGTTTAGCTAACTATGGCTACACCTTC.

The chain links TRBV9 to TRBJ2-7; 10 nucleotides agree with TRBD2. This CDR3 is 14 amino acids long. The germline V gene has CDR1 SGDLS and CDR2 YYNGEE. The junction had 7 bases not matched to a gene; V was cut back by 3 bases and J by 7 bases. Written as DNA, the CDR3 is TGTGCCAGCAGCGCCCTAGCGGGAGTAAAAGAGCAGTACTTC. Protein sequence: CASSALAGVKEQYF.

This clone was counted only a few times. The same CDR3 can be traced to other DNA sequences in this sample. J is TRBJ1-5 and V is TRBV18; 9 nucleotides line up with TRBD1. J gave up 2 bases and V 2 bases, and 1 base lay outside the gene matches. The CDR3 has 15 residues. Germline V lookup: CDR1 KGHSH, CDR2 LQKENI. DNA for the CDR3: TGTGCCAGCTCACCAGACAGGGGGGGCAATCAGCCCCAGCATTTT. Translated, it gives CASSPDRGGNQPQHF.

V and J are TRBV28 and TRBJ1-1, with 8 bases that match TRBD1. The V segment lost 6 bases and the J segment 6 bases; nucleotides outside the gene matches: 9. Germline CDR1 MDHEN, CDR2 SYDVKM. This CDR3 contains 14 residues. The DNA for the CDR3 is TGTGCCAGCAGCGTCGACAGGGGTGCGGCTGAAGCTTTCTTT. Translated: CASSVDRGAAEAFF.

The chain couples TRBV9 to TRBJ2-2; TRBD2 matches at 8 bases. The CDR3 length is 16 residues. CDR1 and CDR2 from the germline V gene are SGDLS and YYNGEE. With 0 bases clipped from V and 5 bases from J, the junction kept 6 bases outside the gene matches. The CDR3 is CASSVGPAGDTGELFF. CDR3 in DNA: TGTGCCAGCAGCGTAGGCCCAGCGGGGGATACCGGGGAGCTGTTTTTT.

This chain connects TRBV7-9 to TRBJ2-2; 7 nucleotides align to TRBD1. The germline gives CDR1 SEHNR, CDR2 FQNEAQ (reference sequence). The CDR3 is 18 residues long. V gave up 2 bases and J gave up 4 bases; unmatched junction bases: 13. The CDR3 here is CASSLSVAGGEVTGELFF. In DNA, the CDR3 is TGTGCCAGCAGCTTATCTGTGGCAGGGGGAGAGGTCACCGGGGAGCTGTTTTTT.

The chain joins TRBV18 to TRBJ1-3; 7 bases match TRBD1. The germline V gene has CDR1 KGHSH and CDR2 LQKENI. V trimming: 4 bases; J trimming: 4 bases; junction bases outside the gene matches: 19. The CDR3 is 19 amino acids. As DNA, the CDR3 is TGTGCCAGCTCACGTGGGGAAACTCTTAACAGGGGTACCGGAAACACCATATATTTT. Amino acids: CASSRGETLNRGTGNTIYF.

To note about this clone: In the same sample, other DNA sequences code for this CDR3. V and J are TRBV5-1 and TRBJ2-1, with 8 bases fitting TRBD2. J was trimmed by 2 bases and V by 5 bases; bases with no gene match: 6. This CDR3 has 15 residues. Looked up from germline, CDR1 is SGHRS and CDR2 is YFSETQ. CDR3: CASSSTSGPYNEQFF. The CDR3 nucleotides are TGCGCCAGCAGTTCCACTAGCGGACCCTACAATGAGCAGTTCTTC.